The 10 T cell receptor beta chains reported below all come from one sample, sequenced in a study of graft-versus-host responses after intestinal transplantation. The table came from immunoSEQ multiplex PCR; TCRdb's copy has only in-frame clones and leaves some out. This table holds 95,000 to 150,000 clones, approximately 95% found once. Antigens of these TCRs are unknown. The sequenced sample was unstimulated CD4+ T cells sorted from spleen or lymph node cells, obtained before intestinal transplant. All receptors derive from a human donor who received an intestinal transplant.

V is TRBV18 and J is TRBJ1-2; tentative D call: TRBD1 (5 bases). Germline CDR1 and CDR2: KGHSH and LQKENI. The V end was cut by 3 bases, the J end by 4 bases, with 15 bases between. This CDR3 has 15 amino acids. CDR3 sequence reads: CASSPSTGQGYGYTF. DNA for the CDR3: TGTGCCAGCTCACCCTCGACTGGGCAGGGCTATGGCTACACCTTC.

Turning to this clone: This CDR3 fails to terminate in the conserved phenylalanine or tryptophan, so it likely reflects a read error. The DNA is left out, because the CDR3 cannot be placed on it with certainty; the CDR3 is given as TCRdb lists it. V usage is TRBV9 and J usage is TRBJ1-2; TRBD1, as called in the table, went unchecked against the DNA. With termini counted, the CDR3 has 14 amino acids. Looked up from germline, CDR1 is SGDLS and CDR2 is YYNGEE. CDR3 sequence reads: CASSPSEGQPPQAV.

This chain joins TRBV9 and TRBJ2-1, with D tentatively TRBD1 (6 bases). This CDR3 is built from 13 residues. The V gene lost 4 bases and the J gene lost 9 bases, with 14 bases spanning the gap. Germline V gene sequence: CDR1 SGDLS, CDR2 YYNGEE. CDR3 amino acids: CASSTRRDTEQFF. CDR3 bases: TGTGCCAGCAGCACCCGTCGGGACACTGAGCAGTTCTTC.

The chain is built from TRBV5-6 and TRBJ2-5, with no clear D. Trimming stripped 2 bases from V and 2 bases from J, with 7 bases between. The CDR3 totals 13 residues. Germline V gene sequence: CDR1 SGHDT, CDR2 YYEEEE. CDR3 protein: CASSLPGQETQYF. The DNA of the CDR3 is TGTGCCAGCAGCTTACCCGGACAAGAGACCCAGTACTTC.

The DNA of the CDR3 is TGTGCCAGCAGCGTCGGGGGCGTCGAGCCCCAGCATTTT. It encodes CASSVGGVEPQHF. The chain is built from TRBV9 and TRBJ1-5, with D maybe TRBD1 (6 bases). V shed 2 bases and J shed 8 bases, with 11 bases lying between them. The CDR3 is 13 amino acids. From germline, CDR1 is SGDLS and CDR2 YYNGEE.

V is TRBV4-1 and J is TRBJ2-7, with a tentative D call TRBD1 (5 bases). CDR1 and CDR2 (germline): MGHRA, YSYEKL. This CDR3 is 14 amino acids long. The V end was cut by 4 bases, the J end by 2 bases, with 12 bases between. The CDR3 DNA reads as TGCGCCAGCAGCCCCTCCAGGGTCACCTACGAGCAGTACTTC. This translates into CASSPSRVTYEQYF.

The chain joins TRBV6-1 to TRBJ1-1, with TRBD1 identical over 8 bases. Germline lookup yields CDR1 MNHNS and CDR2 SASEGT. Trimming cost V 6 bases and J 3 bases; bases outside gene matches: 9. The CDR3 extends over 15 amino acids. The CDR3 coding sequence is TGTGCCAGCAGATCTCAGGGGGCTCGGGACACTGAAGCTTTCTTT. The encoded protein is CASRSQGARDTEAFF.

This clone was counted a single time. The chain has TRBV5-4 and TRBJ2-3; a weak D match, TRBD2 (6 bases). This CDR3 has 15 residues. In germline, CDR1 is SGHNT, CDR2 YYREEE (reference sequence). V lost 4 bases to trimming and J lost 3 bases, with 15 bases between them. CDR3 sequence reads: CASSHVGGGTDTQYF. The CDR3 DNA is TGTGCCAGCAGCCACGTAGGAGGAGGGACAGATACGCAGTATTTT.

This rearrangement joins TRBV11-3 to TRBJ2-3; 7 bases align to TRBD2. V trimming: 2 bases; J trimming: 3 bases; junction bases outside the gene matches: 2. The CDR3 spans 14 residues. CDR1 is SGHNT, CDR2 YENEEA, per germline. The CDR3 loop reads CASSLREGTDTQYF. CDR3 coding DNA: TGTGCCAGCAGCTTAAGGGAGGGGACAGATACGCAGTATTTT.

The chain employs TRBV27 and TRBJ2-2, with 10 bases aligning to TRBD2. The CDR3 is 17 residues long. CDR1 is MNHEY, CDR2 SMNVEV, per germline (reference sequence). J gave up 2 bases and V 1 base, and 4 bases lay outside the gene matches. As DNA, the CDR3 is TGTGCCAGCAGTTTATTAGCGGGAGGCCCTAACACCGGGGAGCTGTTTTTT. This gives the protein CASSLLAGGPNTGELFF.